The entry below describes one TCR beta chain. V was pared by 3 bases and J by 3 bases, with 9 bases between. The CDR3 is 15 amino acids. Germline V gene lookup returns CDR1 SNHLY and CDR2 FYNNEI. This sample is part of a study of blood T cell repertoires in COVID-19. Overall study context: Samples representing acute and convalescent COVID-19 were sourced from the United States, Italy and Spain.

Original processing methods: Counts of nucleated cells, estimated from reference gene primer amplification, were obtained. Generated by immunoSEQ multiplex PCR, the TCRdb table keeps only in-frame clones and is missing some. The V and J calls and clone size are taken from that table; D and trimming were inferred from the DNA. Among more than 250,000 clones listed, about 92% were seen once. This rearrangement joins TRBV2 to TRBJ1-6; TRBD1 is a possible D gene (6 bases). The receptor comes from a woman aged 25 to 39 who had recovered from COVID-19. Sample: PBMCs or T cells enriched from blood (not recorded which). The DNA for the CDR3 is TGTGCCAGCAGTGAGGGGGCCAACTATAATTCACCCCTCCACTTT. This gives the protein CASSEGANYNSPLHF.